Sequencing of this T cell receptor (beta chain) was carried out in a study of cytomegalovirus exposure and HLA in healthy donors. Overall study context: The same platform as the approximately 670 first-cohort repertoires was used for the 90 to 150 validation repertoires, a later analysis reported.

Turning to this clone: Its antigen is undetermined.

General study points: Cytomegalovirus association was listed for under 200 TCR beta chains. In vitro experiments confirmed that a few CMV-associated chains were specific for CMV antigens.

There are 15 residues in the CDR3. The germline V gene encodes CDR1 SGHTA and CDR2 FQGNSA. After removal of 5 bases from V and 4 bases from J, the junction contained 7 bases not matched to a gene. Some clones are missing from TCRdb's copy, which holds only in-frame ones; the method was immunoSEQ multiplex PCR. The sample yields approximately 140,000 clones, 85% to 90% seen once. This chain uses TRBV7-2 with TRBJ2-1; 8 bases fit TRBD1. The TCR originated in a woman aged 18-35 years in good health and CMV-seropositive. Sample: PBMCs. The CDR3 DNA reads TGTGCCAGCAGCGTAGACAGGGGAGCGTACAATGAGCAGTTCTTC. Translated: CASSVDRGAYNEQFF. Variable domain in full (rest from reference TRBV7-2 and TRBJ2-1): GAGVSQSPSNKVTEKGKDVELRCDPISGHTALYWYRQSLGQGLEFLIYFQGNSAPDKSGLPSDRFSAERTGGSVSTLTIQRTQQEDSAVYLCASSVDRGAYNEQFFGPGTRLTVL.